These T cell receptor beta chains were read from a single sample in a study of beta chain features in type 1 diabetes. TCRdb's copy holds only in-frame clones and misses some; the assay was immunoSEQ multiplex PCR. Among about 930,000 clones listed, roughly 15% were seen once. Sequencing input: naive CD4+ T cells from blood. The receptors come from a woman between 18 and 29 years old in good health. CDR3s include the opening cysteine and the closing phenylalanine or tryptophan.

v_gene	j_gene	CDR3aa
TRBV5-4	TRBJ2-5	CASSLALAGPQETQYF
TRBV15	TRBJ1-5	CATSRKQGRQPQHF
TRBV9	TRBJ2-7	CASSDAGGSGRHEQYF
TRBV5-1	TRBJ2-3	CASSIQTVADTQYF
TRBV5-4	TRBJ2-4	CASSSPLMAAKNIQYF
TRBV12-5	TRBJ2-1	CASGSIASGRASEQFF
TRBV19	TRBJ1-2	CASSKEYFYGYTF
TRBV9	TRBJ2-2	CASSVGVGGELFF
TRBV7-9	TRBJ2-6	CASSLLRAPGANVLTF
TRBV10-3	TRBJ2-7	CAISDGAGPYEQYF
TRBV29-1	TRBJ1-1	CSVGTYRVTEAFF
TRBV29-1	TRBJ1-4	CSAVQADATNEKLFF
TRBV11-2	TRBJ2-3	CASSPGTFSTDTQYF
TRBV27	TRBJ1-4	CASRGTAAKGKLFF
TRBV14	TRBJ1-1	CASSQVGKYTEAFF
TRBV7-9	TRBJ2-7	CASSPRGAGGNSYEQYF
TRBV28	TRBJ1-5	CASSTYPSNQPQHF
TRBV11-2	TRBJ2-1	CASSLQRTSGNEQFF
TRBV11-3	TRBJ2-2	CASSLVGGDTGELFF
TRBV19	TRBJ1-5	CASTGTQNQPQHF
TRBV27	TRBJ2-5	CASKGLATQETQYF
TRBV4-3	TRBJ2-3	CASSPGTITDTQYF
TRBV4-2	TRBJ2-3	CASSQERGFTQYF
TRBV7-2	TRBJ1-2	CASSLFSGGGYTF
TRBV28	TRBJ1-1	CASTSDRGRTEAFF
TRBV15	TRBJ2-5	CATSRDGSGGETQYF
TRBV7-2	TRBJ2-7	CASSFSYEQYF